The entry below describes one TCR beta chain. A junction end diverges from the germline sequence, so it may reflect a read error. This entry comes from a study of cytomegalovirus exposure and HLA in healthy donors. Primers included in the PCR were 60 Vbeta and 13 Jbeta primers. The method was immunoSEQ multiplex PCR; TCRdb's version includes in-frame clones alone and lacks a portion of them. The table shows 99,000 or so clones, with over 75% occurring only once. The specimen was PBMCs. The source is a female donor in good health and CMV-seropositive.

The CDR3 DNA reads TGTTCCAGCAGCTTCGGACAGGAGCAAGCTTTCTTT. It yields the protein CSSSFGQEQAFF. The rearrangement joins TRBV7-9 to TRBJ1-1, with TRBD1 matching over 7 bases. The CDR3 is made up of 12 amino acids. CDR1 is SEHNR and CDR2 is FQNEAQ in the germline V gene (reference sequence).